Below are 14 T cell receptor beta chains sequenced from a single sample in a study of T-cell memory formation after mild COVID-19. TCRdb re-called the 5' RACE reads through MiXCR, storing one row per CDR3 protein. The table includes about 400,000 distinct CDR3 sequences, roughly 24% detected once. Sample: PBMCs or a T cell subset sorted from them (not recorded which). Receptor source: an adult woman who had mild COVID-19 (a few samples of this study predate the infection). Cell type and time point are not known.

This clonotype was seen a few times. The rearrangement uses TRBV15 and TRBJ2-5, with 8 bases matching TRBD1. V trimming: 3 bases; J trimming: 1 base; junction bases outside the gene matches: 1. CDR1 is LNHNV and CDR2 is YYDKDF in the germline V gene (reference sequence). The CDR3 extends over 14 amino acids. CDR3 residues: CATSSGTGQETQYF. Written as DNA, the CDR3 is TGTGCCACCAGCAGCGGGACAGGCCAAGAGACCCAGTACTTC. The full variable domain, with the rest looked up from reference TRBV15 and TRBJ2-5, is DAMVIQNPRYQVTQFGKPVTLSCSQTLNHNVMYWYQQKSSQAPKLLFHYYDKDFNNEADTPDNFQSRRPNTSFCFLDIRSPGLGDTAMYLCATSSGTGQETQYFGPGTRLLVL.

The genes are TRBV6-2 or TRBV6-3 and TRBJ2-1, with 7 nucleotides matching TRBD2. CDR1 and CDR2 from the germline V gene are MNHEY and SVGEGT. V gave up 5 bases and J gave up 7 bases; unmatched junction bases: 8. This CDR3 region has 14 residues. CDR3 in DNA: TGTGCCAGCAGTAAGGGACCCGGGGGGAATGAGCAGTTCTTC. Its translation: CASSKGPGGNEQFF.

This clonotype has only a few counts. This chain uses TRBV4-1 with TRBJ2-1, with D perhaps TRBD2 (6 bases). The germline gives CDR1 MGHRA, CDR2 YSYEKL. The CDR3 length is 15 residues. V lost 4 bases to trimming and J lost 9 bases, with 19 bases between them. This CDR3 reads CASSLRGKGEAEQFF. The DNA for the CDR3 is TGCGCCAGCAGCCTCCGGGGGAAAGGGGAGGCTGAGCAGTTCTTC.

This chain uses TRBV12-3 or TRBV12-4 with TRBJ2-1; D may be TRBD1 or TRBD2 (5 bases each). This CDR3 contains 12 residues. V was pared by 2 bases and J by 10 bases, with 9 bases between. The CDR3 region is CASSLSGREQFF. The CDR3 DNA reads TGTGCCAGCAGTTTATCGGGGCGGGAGCAGTTCTTC.

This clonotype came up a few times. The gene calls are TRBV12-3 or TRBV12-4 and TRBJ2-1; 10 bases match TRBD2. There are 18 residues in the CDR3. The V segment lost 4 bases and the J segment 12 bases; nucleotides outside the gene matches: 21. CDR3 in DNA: TGTGCCAGCAGTTCCCCAAAAAAGAGCGGGAGGGCCCCAGAAGGGCAGTTCTTC. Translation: CASSSPKKSGRAPEGQFF.

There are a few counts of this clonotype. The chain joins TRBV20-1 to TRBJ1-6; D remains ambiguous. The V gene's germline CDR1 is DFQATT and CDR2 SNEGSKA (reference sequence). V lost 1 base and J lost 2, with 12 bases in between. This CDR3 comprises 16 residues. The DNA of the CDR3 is TGCAGTGCTAGAGGGGATCTATTCCCCTATAATTCACCCCTCCACTTT. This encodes CSARGDLFPYNSPLHF.

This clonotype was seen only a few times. CDR3 in amino acids: CATSRERGRNNEQFF. In nucleotides, the CDR3 is TGTGCCACCAGCAGAGAGCGGGGTCGGAACAATGAGCAGTTCTTC. V gene TRBV15 combines with J gene TRBJ2-1, with a weak D call TRBD2 (6 bases). Germline V gene lookup returns CDR1 LNHNV and CDR2 YYDKDF (reference sequence). V was cut by 0 bases and J by 5 bases, with 11 bases left in between. The CDR3 covers 15 residues.

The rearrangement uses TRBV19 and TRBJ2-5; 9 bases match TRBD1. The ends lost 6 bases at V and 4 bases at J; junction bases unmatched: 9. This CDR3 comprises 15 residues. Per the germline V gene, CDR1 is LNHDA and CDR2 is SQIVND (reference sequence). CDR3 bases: TGTGCCAGTAGCCTCACAGGGGGCGCGGGAGAGACCCAGTACTTC. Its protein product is CASSLTGGAGETQYF.

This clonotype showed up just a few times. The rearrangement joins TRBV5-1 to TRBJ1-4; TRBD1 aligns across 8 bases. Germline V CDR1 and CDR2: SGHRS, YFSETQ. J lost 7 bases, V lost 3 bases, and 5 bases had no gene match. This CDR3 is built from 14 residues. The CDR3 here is CASSSGQEGEKLFF. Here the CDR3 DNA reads TGCGCCAGCAGCTCGGGACAGGAAGGTGAAAAACTGTTTTTT.

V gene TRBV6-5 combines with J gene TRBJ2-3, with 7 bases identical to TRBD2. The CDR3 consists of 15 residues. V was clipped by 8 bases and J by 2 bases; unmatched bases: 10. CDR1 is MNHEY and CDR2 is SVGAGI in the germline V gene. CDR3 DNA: TGTGCCAGCCAAACAGCGGGGTCCTACACAGATACGCAGTATTTT. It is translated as CASQTAGSYTDTQYF.

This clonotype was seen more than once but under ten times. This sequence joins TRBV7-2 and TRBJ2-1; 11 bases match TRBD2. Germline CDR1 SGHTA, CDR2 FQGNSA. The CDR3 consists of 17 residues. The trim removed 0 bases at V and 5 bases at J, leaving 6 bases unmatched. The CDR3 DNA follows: TGTGCCAGCAGCTTAGCCCCCGGACTAGCGGGCAACAATGAGCAGTTCTTC. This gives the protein CASSLAPGLAGNNEQFF.

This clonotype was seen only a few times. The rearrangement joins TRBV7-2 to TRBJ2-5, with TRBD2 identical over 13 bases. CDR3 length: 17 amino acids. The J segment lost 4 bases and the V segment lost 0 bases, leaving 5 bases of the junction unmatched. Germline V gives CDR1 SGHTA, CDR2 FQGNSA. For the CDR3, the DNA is TGTGCCAGCAGCTTAGCACTAGCGGGAGGGCGTAGAGAGACCCAGTACTTC. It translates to CASSLALAGGRRETQYF.

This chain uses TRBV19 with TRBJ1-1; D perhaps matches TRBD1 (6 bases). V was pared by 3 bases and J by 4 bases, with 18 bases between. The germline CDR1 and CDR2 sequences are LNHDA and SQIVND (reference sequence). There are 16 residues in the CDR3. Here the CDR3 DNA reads TGTGCCAGTAGTATTTTGCCGGGTCGAGGGGGCACTGAAGCTTTCTTT. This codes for CASSILPGRGGTEAFF.

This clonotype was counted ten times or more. CDR3 protein: CASSSRTSGRTDTQYF. The CDR3, as DNA: TGTGCCAGCAGCTCTAGGACTAGCGGGAGAACAGATACGCAGTATTTT. The V call is TRBV7-2, the J call TRBJ2-3; 13 bases are shared with TRBD2. The V segment lost 4 bases and the J segment 3 bases; nucleotides outside the gene matches: 4. Germline-derived CDR1 and CDR2 are SGHTA and FQGNSA. The CDR3 has 16 residues.